Each of the 8 T cell receptor beta chains below was sequenced from the same sample in a study of blood T cells in healthy people across ages. Through a sample-barcoded 5' primer and a J-beta primer mix, a second PCR was run for 7 to 11 cycles. One entry per CDR3 protein results from TCRdb running MiXCR on the 5' RACE reads. The data hold around 1,000,000 distinct CDR3 sequences, with approximately 25% observed a single time. This sample also appeared in a second study, on T cells of mothers and their children.

Sequencing was done on a sample of blood. The receptors come from a girl aged 2-10 years in good health.

The V and J genes are TRBV7-9 and TRBJ2-7; either TRBD1 or TRBD2 may supply D (5 bases each). Germline CDR1 and CDR2: SEHNR and FQNEAQ (reference sequence). V dropped 7 bases and J dropped 2 bases, with 9 bases sitting between them. This CDR3 has 12 residues. CDR3 in amino acids: CASTGPTYEQYF. In DNA form, the CDR3 reads TGTGCCAGCACGGGACCAACCTACGAGCAGTACTTC.

J is TRBJ1-1 and V is TRBV7-9, with D hard to call. The V end lost 8 bases, the J end lost 1 base, and 11 bases lay between the germline ends. CDR1 and CDR2 (germline): SEHNR, FQNEAQ (reference sequence). The CDR3 loop spans 13 amino acids. CDR3 bases: TGTGCCAGCGATTCTCGGGGGAACACTGAAGCTTTCTTT. Its protein is CASDSRGNTEAFF.

The genes are TRBV7-2 and TRBJ1-4, with 7 bases identical to TRBD1. The CDR3 spans 14 residues. The germline V gene encodes CDR1 SGHTA and CDR2 FQGNSA. V shed 4 bases, J shed 5 bases, and the junction held 4 bases outside the gene matches. CDR3: CASSSGQQNEKLFF. CDR3 bases: TGTGCCAGCAGCTCGGGACAGCAAAATGAAAAACTGTTTTTT.

The V gene is TRBV20-1, the J gene TRBJ1-5; maybe TRBD1 (5 bases). Germline loops: CDR1 DFQATT, CDR2 SNEGSKA (reference sequence). The V end was cut by 1 base, the J end by 7 bases, with 8 bases between. CDR3 size: 12 residues. The CDR3 nucleotides are TGCAGTGCTAGAGGGAGGGACCAGCCCCAGCATTTT. Its protein is CSARGRDQPQHF.

V usage is TRBV11-2 and J usage is TRBJ2-4; no clear D gene. Trimming shortened V by 1 base and J by 0 bases, and 7 bases separated the two germline ends. Germline loops: CDR1 SGHAT, CDR2 FQNNGV. This CDR3 contains 15 residues. Here the CDR3 DNA reads TGTGCCAGCAGCTTAGGACCGGTAGCCAAAAACATTCAGTACTTC. Translating it yields CASSLGPVAKNIQYF.

The chain has TRBV27 and TRBJ2-6, with 10 nucleotides matching TRBD1. CDR3 length: 17 residues. V lost 7 bases to trimming and J lost 0 bases; unmatched junction nucleotides: 6. In germline, CDR1 is MNHEY, CDR2 SMNVEV (reference sequence). The CDR3 nucleotides read TGTGCCAGCACCGCGGGACAGGGGAACTCTGGGGCCAACGTCCTGACTTTC. This codes for CASTAGQGNSGANVLTF.

The rearrangement uses TRBV20-1 and TRBJ2-5, with TRBD2 matching 10 bases. V shed 3 bases, J shed 5 bases, and the junction held 9 bases outside the gene matches. From germline, CDR1 is DFQATT and CDR2 SNEGSKA (reference sequence). The CDR3 is made up of 15 amino acids. For the CDR3, the DNA is TGCAGTGCTAGTATTGAGCGGGGGGGACAGGAGACCCAGTACTTC. Translated: CSASIERGGQETQYF.

CDR3 DNA: TGTGCCAGCAGTGAAGCGGGACTAGGTATCTACGAGCAGTACTTC. Its protein product is CASSEAGLGIYEQYF. The chain joins TRBV6-1 to TRBJ2-7; TRBD2 matches 8 bases. This CDR3 contains 15 residues. Unmatched junction bases numbered 4, after V lost 0 bases and J lost 3 bases. Per germline, CDR1 MNHNS and CDR2 SASEGT.